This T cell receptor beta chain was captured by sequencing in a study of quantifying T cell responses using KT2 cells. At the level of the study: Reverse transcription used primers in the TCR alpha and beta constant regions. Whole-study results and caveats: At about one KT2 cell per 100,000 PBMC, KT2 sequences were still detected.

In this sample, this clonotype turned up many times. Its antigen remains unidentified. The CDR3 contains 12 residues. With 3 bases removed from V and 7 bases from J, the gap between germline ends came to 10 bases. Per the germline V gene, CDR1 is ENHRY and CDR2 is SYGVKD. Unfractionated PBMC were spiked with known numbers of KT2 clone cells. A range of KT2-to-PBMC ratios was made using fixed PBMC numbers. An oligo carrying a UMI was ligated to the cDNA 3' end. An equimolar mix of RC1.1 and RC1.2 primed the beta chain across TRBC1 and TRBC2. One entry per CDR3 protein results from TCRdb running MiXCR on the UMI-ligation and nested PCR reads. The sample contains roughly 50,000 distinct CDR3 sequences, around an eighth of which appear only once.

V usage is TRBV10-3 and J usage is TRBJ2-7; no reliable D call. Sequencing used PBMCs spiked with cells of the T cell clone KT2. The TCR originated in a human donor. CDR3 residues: CAISDSPREQYF. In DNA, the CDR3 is TGTGCCATCAGTGACTCCCCTAGGGAGCAGTACTTC.